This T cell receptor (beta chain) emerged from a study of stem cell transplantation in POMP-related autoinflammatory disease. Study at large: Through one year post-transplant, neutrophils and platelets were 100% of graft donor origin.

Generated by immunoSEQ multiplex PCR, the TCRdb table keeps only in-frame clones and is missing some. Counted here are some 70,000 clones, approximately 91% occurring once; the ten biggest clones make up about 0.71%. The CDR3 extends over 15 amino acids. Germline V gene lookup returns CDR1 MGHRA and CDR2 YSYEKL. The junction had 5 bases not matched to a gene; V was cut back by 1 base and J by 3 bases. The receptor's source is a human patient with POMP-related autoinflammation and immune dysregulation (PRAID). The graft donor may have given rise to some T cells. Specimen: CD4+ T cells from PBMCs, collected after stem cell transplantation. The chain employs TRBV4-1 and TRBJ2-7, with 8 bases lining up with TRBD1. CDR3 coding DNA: TGCGCCAGCAGCCAAGTTTTTGGACAGGGCTACGAGCAGTACTTC. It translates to CASSQVFGQGYEQYF.